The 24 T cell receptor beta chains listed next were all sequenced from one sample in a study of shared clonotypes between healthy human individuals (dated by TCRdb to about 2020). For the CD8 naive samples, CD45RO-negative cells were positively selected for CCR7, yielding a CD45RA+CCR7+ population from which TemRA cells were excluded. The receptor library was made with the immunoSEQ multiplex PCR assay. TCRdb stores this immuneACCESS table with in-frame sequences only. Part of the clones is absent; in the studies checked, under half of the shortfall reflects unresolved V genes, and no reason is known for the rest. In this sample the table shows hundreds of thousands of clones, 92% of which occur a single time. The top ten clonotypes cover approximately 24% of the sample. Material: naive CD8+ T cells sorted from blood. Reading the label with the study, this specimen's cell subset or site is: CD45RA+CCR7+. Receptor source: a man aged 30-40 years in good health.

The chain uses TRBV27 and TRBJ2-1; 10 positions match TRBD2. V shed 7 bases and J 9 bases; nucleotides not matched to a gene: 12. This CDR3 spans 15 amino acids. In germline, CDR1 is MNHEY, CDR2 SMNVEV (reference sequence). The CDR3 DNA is TGTGCCAGCAACCCTATAGCGGGAGGCCATGGTGAGCAGTTCTTC. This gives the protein CASNPIAGGHGEQFF.

This chain's CDR3 is CASSSQTNPYGYTF. For the CDR3, the DNA is TGTGCCAGCAGTTCCCAGACAAACCCTTATGGCTACACCTTC. This rearrangement joins TRBV28 to TRBJ1-2, with unresolved D. The CDR3 runs 14 residues. Between the trimmed V and J ends, which lost 4 bases and 5 bases, there was a span of 14 bases. Germline V CDR1 and CDR2: MDHEN, SYDVKM.

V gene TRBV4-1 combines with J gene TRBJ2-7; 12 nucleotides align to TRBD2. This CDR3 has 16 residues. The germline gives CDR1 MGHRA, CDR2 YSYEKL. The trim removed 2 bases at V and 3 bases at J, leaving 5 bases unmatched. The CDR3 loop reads CASSQQTSGGHYEQYF. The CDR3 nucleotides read TGCGCCAGCAGCCAACAGACTAGCGGGGGACACTACGAGCAGTACTTC.

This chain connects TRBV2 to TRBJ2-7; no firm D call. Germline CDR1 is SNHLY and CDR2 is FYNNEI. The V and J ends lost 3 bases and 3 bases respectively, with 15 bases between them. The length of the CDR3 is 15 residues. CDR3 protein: CASSEVRDRHYEQYF. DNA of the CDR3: TGTGCCAGCAGTGAGGTTCGAGACCGCCACTACGAGCAGTACTTC. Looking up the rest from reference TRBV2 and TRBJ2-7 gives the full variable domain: EPEVTQTPSHQVTQMGQEVILRCVPISNHLYFYWYRQILGQKVEFLVSFYNNEISEKSEIFDDQFSVERPDGSNFTLKIRSTKLEDSAMYFCASSEVRDRHYEQYFGPGTRLTVT.

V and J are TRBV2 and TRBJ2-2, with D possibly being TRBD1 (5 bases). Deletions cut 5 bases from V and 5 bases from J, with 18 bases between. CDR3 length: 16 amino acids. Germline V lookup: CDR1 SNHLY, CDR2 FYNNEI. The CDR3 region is CASSSLLGRQTGELFF. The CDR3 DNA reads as TGTGCCAGCAGTAGCCTTTTGGGGCGACAGACCGGGGAGCTGTTTTTT.

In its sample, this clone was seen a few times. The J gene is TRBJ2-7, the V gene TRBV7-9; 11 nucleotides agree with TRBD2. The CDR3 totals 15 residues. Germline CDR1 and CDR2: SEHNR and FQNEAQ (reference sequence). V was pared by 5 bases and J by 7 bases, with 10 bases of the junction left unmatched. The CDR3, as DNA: TGTGCCAGCAGCGGGGGGACTAGCGGTACGTGGGAGCAGTACTTC. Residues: CASSGGTSGTWEQYF.

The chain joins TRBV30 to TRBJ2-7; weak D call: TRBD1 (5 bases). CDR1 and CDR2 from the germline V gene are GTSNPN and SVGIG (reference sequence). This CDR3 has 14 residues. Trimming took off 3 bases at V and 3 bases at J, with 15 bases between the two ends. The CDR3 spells CAWSEAGRDYEQYF. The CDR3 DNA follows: TGTGCCTGGAGCGAGGCAGGGCGCGACTACGAGCAGTACTTC.

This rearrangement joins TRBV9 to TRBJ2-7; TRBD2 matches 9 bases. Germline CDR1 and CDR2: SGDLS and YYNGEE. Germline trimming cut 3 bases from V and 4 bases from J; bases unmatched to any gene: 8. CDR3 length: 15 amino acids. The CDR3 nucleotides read TGTGCCAGCAGCGAGACTAGCGGAGGAAATTACGAGCAGTACTTC. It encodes CASSETSGGNYEQYF. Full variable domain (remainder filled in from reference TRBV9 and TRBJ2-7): DSGVTQTPKHLITATGQRVTLRCSPRSGDLSVYWYQQSLDQGLQFLIQYYNGEERAKGNILERFSAQQFPDLHSELNLSSLELGDSALYFCASSETSGGNYEQYFGPGTRLTVT.

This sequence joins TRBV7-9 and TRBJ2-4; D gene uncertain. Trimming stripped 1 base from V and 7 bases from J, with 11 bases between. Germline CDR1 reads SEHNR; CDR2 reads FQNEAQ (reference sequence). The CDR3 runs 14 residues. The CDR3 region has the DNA TGTGCCAGCAGCTTAGTGGAAAGATGGAACATTCAGTACTTC. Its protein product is CASSLVERWNIQYF.

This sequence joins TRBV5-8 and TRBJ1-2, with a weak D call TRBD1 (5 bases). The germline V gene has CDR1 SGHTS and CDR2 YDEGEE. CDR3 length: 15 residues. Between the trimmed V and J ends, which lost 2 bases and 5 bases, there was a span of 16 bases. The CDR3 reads CASSFGYSEGYGYTF. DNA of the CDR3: TGTGCCAGCAGCTTTGGGTATTCCGAGGGGTATGGCTACACCTTC.

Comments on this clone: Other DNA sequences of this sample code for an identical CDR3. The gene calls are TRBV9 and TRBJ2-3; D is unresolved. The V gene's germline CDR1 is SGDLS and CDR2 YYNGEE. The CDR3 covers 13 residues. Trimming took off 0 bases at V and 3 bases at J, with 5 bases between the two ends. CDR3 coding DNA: TGTGCCAGCAGCGTAGAGGGTACAGATACGCAGTATTTT. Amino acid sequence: CASSVEGTDTQYF.

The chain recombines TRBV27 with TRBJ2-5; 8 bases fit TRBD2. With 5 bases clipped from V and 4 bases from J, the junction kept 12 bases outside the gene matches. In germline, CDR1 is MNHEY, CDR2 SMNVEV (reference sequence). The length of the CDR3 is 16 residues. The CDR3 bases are TGTGCCAGCAGTACCGCAGCGGGAGATTGGGGAGAGACCCAGTACTTC. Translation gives CASSTAAGDWGETQYF.

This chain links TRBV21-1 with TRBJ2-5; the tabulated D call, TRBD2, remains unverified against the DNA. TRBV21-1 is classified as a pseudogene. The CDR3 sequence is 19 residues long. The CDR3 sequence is CASSTPDCGRLWVCGTQYF. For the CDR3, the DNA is TGTGCCAGCAGCACCCCTGACTGCGGGAGACTCTGGGTTTGTGGGACCCAGTACTTC.

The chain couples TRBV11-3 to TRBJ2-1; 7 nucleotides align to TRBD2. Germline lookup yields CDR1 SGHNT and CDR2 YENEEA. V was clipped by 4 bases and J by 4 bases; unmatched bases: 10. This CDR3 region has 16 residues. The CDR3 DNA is TGTGCCAGCAGCTCCCTAGCGGACGTAGGTTACAATGAGCAGTTCTTC. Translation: CASSSLADVGYNEQFF.

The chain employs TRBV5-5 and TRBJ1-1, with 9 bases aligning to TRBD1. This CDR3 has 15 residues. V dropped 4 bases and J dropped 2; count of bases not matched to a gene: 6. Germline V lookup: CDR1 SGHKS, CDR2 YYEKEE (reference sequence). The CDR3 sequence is CASSTGQGGNTEAFF. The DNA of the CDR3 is TGTGCCAGCAGCACGGGACAGGGAGGCAACACTGAAGCTTTCTTT.

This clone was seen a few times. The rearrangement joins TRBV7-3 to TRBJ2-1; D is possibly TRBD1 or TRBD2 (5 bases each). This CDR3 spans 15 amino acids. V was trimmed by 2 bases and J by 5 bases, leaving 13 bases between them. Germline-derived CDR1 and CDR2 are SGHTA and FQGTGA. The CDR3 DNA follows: TGTGCCAGCAGCTTATCCGGGACCACCGACAATGAGCAGTTCTTC. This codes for CASSLSGTTDNEQFF.

This CDR3 reads CASSYQVSNTEAFF. CDR3 DNA sequence: TGTGCCAGCAGTTACCAGGTCAGCAACACTGAAGCTTTCTTT. The chain carries TRBV6-5 and TRBJ1-1; D is undetermined. Germline V gives CDR1 MNHEY, CDR2 SVGAGI. V was trimmed by 2 bases and J by 2 bases, leaving 9 bases between them. CDR3 length: 14 amino acids.

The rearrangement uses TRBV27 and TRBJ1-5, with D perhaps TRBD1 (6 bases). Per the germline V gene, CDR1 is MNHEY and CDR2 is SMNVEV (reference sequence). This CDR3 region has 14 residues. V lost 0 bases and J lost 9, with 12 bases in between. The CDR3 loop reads CASSLSGGRGPQHF. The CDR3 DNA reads TGTGCCAGCAGTTTATCGGGGGGGCGAGGGCCCCAGCATTTT.

CDR3 loop: CASSSGGMRYEQYF. In nucleotides, the CDR3 is TGTGCCAGCAGTTCGGGGGGGATGAGGTACGAGCAGTACTTC. J is TRBJ2-7 and V is TRBV27, with 8 bases that match TRBD2. The CDR3 has 14 amino acids. The V gene's germline CDR1 is MNHEY and CDR2 SMNVEV (reference sequence). The V gene end was trimmed by 4 bases and the J gene end by 4 bases; junction bases not matched to a gene: 6.

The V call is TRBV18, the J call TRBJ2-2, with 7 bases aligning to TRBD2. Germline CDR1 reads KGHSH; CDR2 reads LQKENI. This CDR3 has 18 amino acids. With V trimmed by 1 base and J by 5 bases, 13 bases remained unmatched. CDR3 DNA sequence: TGTGCCAGCTCACCACGGCAAGAAGCGGGATTCGGAACCGGGGAGCTGTTTTTT. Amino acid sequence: CASSPRQEAGFGTGELFF.

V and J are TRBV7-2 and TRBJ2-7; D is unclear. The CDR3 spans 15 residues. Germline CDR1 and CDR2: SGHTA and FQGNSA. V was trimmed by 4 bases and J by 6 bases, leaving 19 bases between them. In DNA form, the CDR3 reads TGTGCCAGCAGCTCCGGAAACCTCCCCAAGGGCGAGCAGTACTTC. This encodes CASSSGNLPKGEQYF.

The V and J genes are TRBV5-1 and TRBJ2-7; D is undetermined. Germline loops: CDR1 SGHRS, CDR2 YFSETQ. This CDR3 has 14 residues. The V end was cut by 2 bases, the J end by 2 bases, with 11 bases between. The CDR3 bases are TGCGCCAGCAGCTTCCCGGAAAGGCCCTACGAGCAGTACTTC. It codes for CASSFPERPYEQYF.

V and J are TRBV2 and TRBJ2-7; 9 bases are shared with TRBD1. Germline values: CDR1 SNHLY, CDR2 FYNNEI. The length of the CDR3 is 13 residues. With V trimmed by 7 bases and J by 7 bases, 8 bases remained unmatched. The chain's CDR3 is CASTEQGAGEQYF. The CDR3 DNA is TGTGCCAGCACCGAACAGGGGGCAGGGGAGCAGTACTTC.

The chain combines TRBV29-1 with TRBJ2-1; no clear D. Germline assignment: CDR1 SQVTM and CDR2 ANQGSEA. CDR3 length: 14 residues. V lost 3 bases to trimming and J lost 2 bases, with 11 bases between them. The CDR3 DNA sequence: TGCAGCGTTGATAGCCCCGCTACCTACAATGAGCAGTTCTTC. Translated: CSVDSPATYNEQFF.